Given below is one TCR beta chain in context. Its antigen is as yet unknown. This sample is drawn from a study of CD8 T cells in ankylosing spondylitis. Points from the study as a whole: Earlier work had already found some motif variants in reactive arthritis synovial fluid and blood.

J lost 3 bases, V lost 9 bases, and 5 bases had no gene match. This CDR3 is 13 amino acids long. CDR1 and CDR2 from the germline V gene are WSHSY and SAAADI. The TCR beta libraries were generated through quantitative 5'-RACE incorporating molecular barcodes. Via MiXCR, TCRdb re-called the 5' RACE reads, giving one row per CDR3 protein. The sample has hundreds of thousands of distinct CDR3 sequences, more than 20% seen once. The chain couples TRBV10-2 to TRBJ2-7, with TRBD2 matching over 10 bases. The sequenced material came from blood, either unsorted or a sorted T cell fraction (not recorded which). The clonotype comes from a female donor with ankylosing spondylitis or in good health (not recorded which). CDR3 sequence reads: CASRLAGRYEQYF. CDR3 nucleotide sequence: TGCGCCAGTCGACTAGCGGGTCGCTACGAGCAGTACTTC.